This T cell receptor (beta chain) was sequenced for a study of blood T cells in healthy people across ages. Study-wide results and limits: A roughly linear age-dependent decrease characterized TCR beta diversity per million T cells. More naive CD4+ cells and higher diversity were found in long-lived than in aged donors.

As regards this clonotype: The antigen remains undetermined.

V was pared by 5 bases and J by 6 bases, with 12 bases of the junction left unmatched. The CDR3 runs 15 residues. Germline CDR1 reads SEHNR; CDR2 reads FQNEAQ (reference sequence). Alongside a J-beta primer mix, a sample-barcoded 5' primer served in a second PCR lasting about 7 to 11 cycles. TCRdb itself ran the 5' RACE reads through MiXCR, one entry per CDR3 protein. Among some 900,000 distinct CDR3 sequences, roughly 52% were seen once, and the ten largest hold around 15%. The chain joins TRBV7-9 to TRBJ2-7; 8 nucleotides line up with TRBD1. The sequenced material came from blood. The receptor was derived from a man younger than 40 in good health. The CDR3 protein is CASSKEEDREGEQYF. As DNA, the CDR3 is TGTGCCAGCAGCAAGGAAGAGGACAGGGAAGGCGAGCAGTACTTC.